The 9 T cell receptor beta chains below come from one sample, sequenced in a study of vaccination effects on CD4 cells after COVID-19. After around 10 days in culture, the CD4+ T cells were isolated. These receptors have no identified antigens. Data came from immunoSEQ multiplex PCR; TCRdb stores just in-frame clones and leaves some out. The data show 45,000 or so clones, about 80% seen once. This material consisted of CD4+ T cells from PBMCs cultured without peptide, taken before COVID-19 vaccination. The origin of the receptors is a human donor who had a prior SARS-CoV-2 infection.

Only one count was recorded for this clone. The rearrangement uses TRBV5-6 and TRBJ2-5; D is uncertain. This CDR3 region has 12 residues. Deletions cut 3 bases from V and 9 bases from J, with 12 bases between. Germline lookup yields CDR1 SGHDT and CDR2 YYEEEE. The CDR3 DNA follows: TGTGCCAGCAGCTCCCAGCCAACGGCCCAGTACTTC. This codes for CASSSQPTAQYF.

This clone has only one observation. The J gene is TRBJ2-7, the V gene TRBV7-2, with no clear D. V lost 0 bases, J lost 3 bases, and 9 bases lay in between. The CDR3 has 14 amino acids. Germline lookup yields CDR1 SGHTA and CDR2 FQGNSA. The CDR3 region is CASSLALGFYEQYF. The CDR3 nucleotides read TGTGCCAGCAGCTTAGCGCTCGGGTTCTACGAGCAGTACTTC.

The chain has TRBV6-4 and TRBJ2-7; TRBD2 matches at 7 bases. J gave up 2 bases and V 4 bases, and 5 bases lay outside the gene matches. This CDR3 is built from 14 residues. Germline V gives CDR1 MRHNA, CDR2 SNTAGT. The CDR3 spells CASSVSSGPYEQYF. CDR3 DNA sequence: TGTGCCAGCAGTGTCTCTAGCGGTCCCTACGAGCAGTACTTC.

This clone occurred once. The chain links TRBV2 to TRBJ2-2, with 7 bases that match TRBD1. The germline CDR1 and CDR2 sequences are SNHLY and FYNNEI. The ends lost 6 bases at V and 6 bases at J; junction bases unmatched: 4. The CDR3 consists of 13 residues. CDR3 bases: TGTGCCAGCAGAGGGACAGTCGCCGGGGAGCTGTTTTTT. Translating it yields CASRGTVAGELFF.

V gene TRBV7-9 combines with J gene TRBJ2-1; no clear D. Trimming stripped 8 bases from V and 7 bases from J, with 12 bases between. CDR1 is SEHNR and CDR2 is FQNEAQ in the germline V gene (reference sequence). This CDR3 spans 12 amino acids. As DNA, the CDR3 is TGTGCCAGCCAGGACCGGACGAATGAGCAGTTCTTC. Protein product: CASQDRTNEQFF.

The V and J genes are TRBV6-6 and TRBJ2-7; D ambiguous. Germline V gives CDR1 MNHNY, CDR2 SVGAGI (reference sequence). The length of the CDR3 is 13 residues. The V and J ends lost 2 bases and 2 bases respectively, with 7 bases between them. CDR3 region: CASSYAGTYEQYF. In DNA form, the CDR3 reads TGTGCCAGCAGTTACGCAGGAACCTACGAGCAGTACTTC.

The chain employs TRBV5-1 and TRBJ1-2; D ambiguous. From germline, CDR1 is SGHRS and CDR2 YFSETQ. This CDR3 spans 13 amino acids. The ends were cut back, 2 bases at V and 8 bases at J, with 13 bases in the middle. The DNA for the CDR3 is TGCGCCAGCAGCTTAGGCGGAATTGGGGGCTACACCTTC. Translating it yields CASSLGGIGGYTF. Full variable domain (missing parts from reference TRBV5-1 and TRBJ1-2): KAGVTQTPRYLIKTRGQQVTLSCSPISGHRSVSWYQQTPGQGLQFLFEYFSETQRNKGNFPGRFSGRQFSNSRSEMNVSTLELGDSALYLCASSLGGIGGYTFGSGTRLTVV.

This chain connects TRBV5-1 to TRBJ1-2, with D possibly being TRBD1 (6 bases). V lost 7 bases, J lost 6 bases, and 22 bases lay in between. The CDR3 runs 15 residues. Germline assignment: CDR1 SGHRS and CDR2 YFSETQ. This CDR3 reads CASSRDTQGGNGYTF. CDR3 coding DNA: TGCGCCAGCTCCAGGGACACCCAAGGAGGGAATGGCTACACCTTC.

This clone came up once. The chain links TRBV3-1 (or the pseudogene TRBV3-2) to TRBJ2-2; 12 positions agree with TRBD1. The germline CDR1 and CDR2 sequences are LGHDT and YNNKEL (reference sequence). With V trimmed by 4 bases and J by 5 bases, 8 bases remained unmatched. The CDR3 is made up of 17 amino acids. The CDR3 coding sequence is TGTGCCAGCAGCCCCCCCGGGACAGGGGGCCGGACCGGGGAGCTGTTTTTT. Residues: CASSPPGTGGRTGELFF.